This TCR beta chain was retrieved from a study of cytomegalovirus exposure and HLA in healthy donors. Study as a whole: From HLA-typed donors, an early data release held about 85 million unique TCRs. Whole-study results and caveats: TCR beta chains numbering 164 were designated cytomegalovirus-associated. In an earlier analysis, productive rearrangement rates for most beta V segments clustered near 87% or 30%. A further, later analysis showed that HLA-associated TCR beta chains (compared with equally common others) were more clonally expanded.

This CDR3 has 17 amino acids. Germline V CDR1 and CDR2: SGDLS, YYNGEE. PCR involved 60 Vbeta and 13 Jbeta primers. Libraries were prepared by immunoSEQ multiplex PCR; TCRdb keeps only in-frame clonotypes and omits some of them. The sample yields 130,000 or so clones, approximately 85% seen once. To note about this clone: Its antigen remains unknown.

The source of this sequence is a woman aged 25 to 39 in good health and CMV-seropositive. J is TRBJ2-5 and V is TRBV9, with a tentative D call TRBD1 (5 bases). The J call may be in error: the DNA end matches TRBJ2-7 better. Sequenced input: PBMCs. This CDR3 reads CASSPHIGAGNSYEQYF. DNA of the CDR3: TGTGCCAGCAGCCCTCATATAGGGGCAGGGAACTCCTACGAGCAGTACTTC.